Shown below are 27 T cell receptor beta chains from a single sample sequenced in a study of neurological immune-mediated disorders. A single record per CDR3 protein comes from TCRdb applying MiXCR to the 5' RACE reads. The table includes 15,000 to 20,000 distinct CDR3 sequences, less than 15% detected once. The specimen was CD4+ T cells from blood. All receptors come from a woman aged 60-70 years with HTLV-1-associated myelopathy (HAM/TSP).

This clonotype is labeled medium-sized (0.01 to 0.1%). The rearrangement links TRBV7-9 to TRBJ2-3; the D gene is possibly TRBD1 (5 bases). The CDR3 loop spans 15 amino acids. Trimming cost V 1 base and J 2 bases, with 10 bases left between them. The germline V gene encodes CDR1 SEHNR and CDR2 FQNEAQ (reference sequence). The CDR3 spells CASSLEGAITDTQYF. The CDR3 nucleotides are TGTGCCAGCAGCTTAGAAGGGGCAATCACAGATACGCAGTATTTT.

Ten or more counts support this clonotype. This rearrangement joins TRBV20-1 to TRBJ1-2, with D possibly TRBD1 on 5 matching bases. The CDR3 consists of 14 residues. Germline-derived CDR1 and CDR2 are DFQATT and SNEGSKA (reference sequence). V lost 0 bases and J 3 bases, leaving 11 bases between the germline ends. The DNA of the CDR3 is TGCAGTGCTAGAGATCCGGGGGGAGACTATGGCTACACCTTC. Translating gives CSARDPGGDYGYTF.

This clonotype was counted at least ten times. The rearrangement uses TRBV19 and TRBJ1-2, with TRBD1 as a possible D gene (5 bases). The CDR3 sequence is 15 residues long. CDR1 and CDR2 from the germline V gene are LNHDA and SQIVND (reference sequence). V lost 4 bases and J lost 8, with 20 bases in between. The CDR3 DNA sequence: TGTGCCAGTAGTACCCACCCTACAGGTCCGGGCGGCTACACCTTC. Protein: CASSTHPTGPGGYTF.

This clonotype was seen at least ten times. The V and J genes are TRBV5-1 and TRBJ2-7, with 10 bases matching TRBD2. The CDR3 is made up of 14 amino acids. The germline V gene has CDR1 SGHRS and CDR2 YFSETQ. The V gene end was trimmed by 4 bases and the J gene end by 2 bases; junction bases not matched to a gene: 3. This chain's CDR3 is CASSVLAGAYEQYF. CDR3 DNA: TGCGCCAGCAGCGTGCTAGCGGGGGCCTACGAGCAGTACTTC.

This clonotype was observed many times. V and J are TRBV6-5 and TRBJ1-2; no clear D gene. The CDR3 sequence is 15 residues long. The V gene's germline CDR1 is MNHEY and CDR2 SVGAGI. With 0 bases removed from V and 2 bases from J, the gap between germline ends came to 10 bases. As DNA, the CDR3 is TGTGCCAGCAGTTACTCGACCAGCGGAAACTATGGCTACACCTTC. As protein: CASSYSTSGNYGYTF.

This clonotype was counted ten times or more. The genes are TRBV20-1 and TRBJ1-5; 9 bases line up with TRBD1. This CDR3 is built from 11 residues. Per germline, CDR1 DFQATT and CDR2 SNEGSKA (reference sequence). V lost 7 bases, J lost 13 bases, and 8 bases stayed unmatched. CDR3 in amino acids: CSGKTGQGQHF. CDR3 DNA: TGCAGTGGTAAAACTGGACAGGGGCAGCATTTT.

In this sample, this clonotype turned up many times. V and J are TRBV25-1 and TRBJ1-2; TRBD1 matches 9 bases. J gave up 7 bases and V 5 bases, and 14 bases lay outside the gene matches. Germline CDR1 and CDR2: MGHDK and SYGVNS. CDR3 length: 16 residues. This chain's CDR3 is CASSPRTGDLLGGYTF. CDR3 coding DNA: TGTGCCAGCAGTCCCCGGACAGGGGATTTATTAGGTGGCTACACCTTC.

In this sample, this clonotype turned up many times. V usage is TRBV7-2 and J usage is TRBJ2-3; D perhaps matches TRBD1 (6 bases). The CDR3 is 14 residues long. V gave up 10 bases and J gave up 0 bases, with 14 bases separating them. Germline values: CDR1 SGHTA, CDR2 FQGNSA. The CDR3 here is CATTGSISTDTQYF. In DNA form, the CDR3 reads TGTGCCACAACAGGGTCCATTAGCACAGATACGCAGTATTTT.

This clonotype was detected ten times or more. This rearrangement joins TRBV20-1 to TRBJ2-7; no clear D gene. The CDR3 sequence is 11 residues long. V lost 0 bases to trimming and J lost 7 bases, with 7 bases between them. Germline lookup yields CDR1 DFQATT and CDR2 SNEGSKA (reference sequence). The CDR3 is CSARDDMEQYF. The CDR3 DNA reads as TGCAGTGCTAGAGATGACATGGAGCAGTACTTC.

This clonotype was detected many times. The chain has TRBV27 and TRBJ2-1; D unclear. This CDR3 has 12 residues. Germline-derived CDR1 and CDR2 are MNHEY and SMNVEV (reference sequence). Trimming took 3 bases from V and 4 from J, leaving 4 bases between them. CDR3 nucleotides: TGTGCCAGCAGTTTTAATTACAATGAGCAGTTCTTC. Translated: CASSFNYNEQFF.

This clonotype has ten or more counts. The chain has TRBV18 and TRBJ2-4, with no clear D. Germline V gene lookup returns CDR1 KGHSH and CDR2 LQKENI. V lost 6 bases and J 5 bases, leaving 11 bases between the germline ends. There are 13 residues in the CDR3. The CDR3 DNA sequence: TGTGCCAGCTCTCAAAACCGGGAAAACATTCAGTACTTC. Translated: CASSQNRENIQYF.

The sample holds many counts of this clonotype. The gene calls are TRBV12-3 or TRBV12-4 and TRBJ1-2, with a weak D call TRBD1 (5 bases). The CDR3 has 15 residues. V was shortened by 7 bases and J by 2 bases, with 17 bases between the two germline ends. CDR3 loop: CASTFQGRENYGYTF. The CDR3 bases are TGTGCCAGCACTTTCCAGGGCAGGGAGAACTATGGCTACACCTTC.

In its sample, this clonotype was seen many times. The rearrangement links TRBV20-1 to TRBJ2-2; 13 bases map to TRBD2. Germline CDR1 reads DFQATT; CDR2 reads SNEGSKA (reference sequence). The V and J ends lost 6 bases and 7 bases, in that order; junction bases with no gene match: 11. The CDR3 loop spans 16 amino acids. CDR3 in amino acids: CSAILAGGHLGGELFF. In DNA, the CDR3 is TGCAGTGCCATACTAGCGGGAGGGCACCTAGGCGGGGAGCTGTTTTTT.

This clonotype was detected ten times or more. At one end, the junction sequence differs from germline, possibly due to a read error. The chain joins TRBV24-1 to TRBJ2-3, with 7 bases lining up with TRBD2. The CDR3 is made up of 15 amino acids. Germline CDR1 reads KGHDR; CDR2 reads SFDVKD. The CDR3 DNA sequence: TGTGCCACAAGTGGGAGCGGGGAAAGAACAGATACGCAGTATTTT. As protein: CATSGSGERTDTQYF.

There are many counts of this clonotype. The CDR3 region has the DNA TGCGCCAGCAGCCAAGATTTCAGGGGCTATGACGAGCAGTACTTC. Encoded protein: CASSQDFRGYDEQYF. This chain uses TRBV4-3 with TRBJ2-7; the D gene is possibly TRBD1 (6 bases). In germline, CDR1 is LGHNA, CDR2 YSLEER. The CDR3 loop spans 15 amino acids. The V end was cut by 0 bases, the J end by 5 bases, with 14 bases between.

This clonotype came up many times. The V and J genes are TRBV10-3 and TRBJ1-6; weak D call: TRBD1 (6 bases). The CDR3 loop spans 15 amino acids. CDR1 is ENHRY, CDR2 SYGVKD, per germline. The V end lost 6 bases, the J end lost 5 bases, and 14 bases lay between the germline ends. CDR3 sequence (DNA): TGTGCCATCAGAGAACAGGGAGGGGATAATTCACCCCTCCACTTT. Amino acid sequence: CAIREQGGDNSPLHF.

This clonotype was picked up many times. V is TRBV5-5 and J is TRBJ2-7, with D uncertain. The germline V gene encodes CDR1 SGHKS and CDR2 YYEKEE (reference sequence). V lost 0 bases to trimming and J lost 3 bases, with 7 bases between them. The CDR3 length is 13 residues. The CDR3 region has the DNA TGTGCCAGCAGCTTGGAACCGCGCTACGAGCAGTACTTC. Its protein is CASSLEPRYEQYF.

The chain combines TRBV5-5 with TRBJ1-2; no definite D call. With 6 bases removed from V and 2 bases from J, the gap between germline ends came to 17 bases. Germline V gives CDR1 SGHKS, CDR2 YYEKEE (reference sequence). The CDR3 contains 15 residues. The CDR3 DNA reads as TGTGCCAGCAACTTAAGTTTATACATGAACTATGGCTACACCTTC. This encodes CASNLSLYMNYGYTF.

With regard to this clonotype: The CDR3 end shows no conserved phenylalanine or tryptophan, and so a read error is likely. J is TRBJ2-5 and V is TRBV3-1, with a possible D match to TRBD1 (6 bases). Per the germline V gene, CDR1 is LGHDT and CDR2 is YNNKEL (reference sequence). V lost 1 base and J lost 5, with 14 bases in between. CDR3 size: 15 residues. CDR3 sequence: CASSQGGGVGETQYV. The CDR3 nucleotides read TGTGCCAGCAGCCAAGGAGGGGGAGTGGGGGAGACCCAGTACGTC.

This clonotype has a count of ten or more. One end of the junction fails to match germline, which may point to a read error. The rearrangement uses TRBV27 and TRBJ2-3; D call uncertain. CDR3 size: 14 residues. Germline CDR1 and CDR2: MNHEY and SMNVEV (reference sequence). The CDR3 sequence is CATSLGRHTDTQYF. The CDR3 nucleotides read TGTGCCACCAGTTTAGGCAGACACACAGATACGCAGTATTTT.

The sample holds many counts of this clonotype. V and J are TRBV12-3 or TRBV12-4 and TRBJ1-1, with D possibly matching TRBD1 (5 bases). V was clipped by 4 bases and J by 3 bases, with 9 bases between them. The CDR3 is made up of 13 amino acids. In DNA, the CDR3 is TGTGCCAGCAGTTGGGACGCAGACACTGAAGCTTTCTTT. Protein product: CASSWDADTEAFF.

This clonotype was detected many times. J is TRBJ1-4 and V is TRBV18, with D tentatively TRBD1 (5 bases). The CDR3 has 13 residues. The V gene lost 3 bases and the J gene lost 7 bases, with 9 bases spanning the gap. Per the germline V gene, CDR1 is KGHSH and CDR2 is LQKENI. The CDR3 DNA sequence: TGTGCCAGCTCACCTCAGGGACCTGAAAAACTGTTTTTT. Its protein is CASSPQGPEKLFF.

In this sample, this clonotype turned up many times. V and J are TRBV12-3 or TRBV12-4 and TRBJ1-1; D is uncertain. There are 14 residues in the CDR3. Trimming stripped 3 bases from V and 0 bases from J, with 8 bases between. The CDR3 loop reads CASSLDGMNTEAFF. The CDR3 DNA reads as TGTGCCAGCAGTTTGGACGGTATGAACACTGAAGCTTTCTTT.

By share, this clonotype ranks as medium-sized. CDR3: CASKGAGRGEQYF. CDR3 coding DNA: TGTGCCAGCAAGGGGGCAGGTCGGGGGGAGCAGTACTTC. The V gene is TRBV27, the J gene TRBJ2-7; D may be TRBD1 (7 bases). The V and J ends lost 7 bases and 7 bases respectively, with 17 bases between them. Per germline, CDR1 MNHEY and CDR2 SMNVEV (reference sequence). The CDR3 consists of 13 residues.

Sample share makes this clonotype medium-sized. The rearrangement joins TRBV7-9 to TRBJ1-4, with D unresolved. Germline V gives CDR1 SEHNR, CDR2 FQNEAQ (reference sequence). V was trimmed by 4 bases and J by 5 bases, leaving 14 bases between them. There are 15 residues in the CDR3. The CDR3 loop reads CASSYPVGSNEKLFF. CDR3 DNA sequence: TGTGCCAGCAGCTACCCAGTGGGGTCGAATGAAAAACTGTTTTTT.

This clonotype was seen ten or more times. The chain employs TRBV7-9 and TRBJ2-3; D call uncertain. The CDR3 extends over 13 amino acids. Germline V gives CDR1 SEHNR, CDR2 FQNEAQ (reference sequence). Trimming cost V 2 bases and J 5 bases, with 8 bases left between them. CDR3 nucleotides: TGTGCCAGCAGCTTATACAGCGTAGATACGCAGTATTTT. It is translated as CASSLYSVDTQYF.

This clonotype was seen many times. V is TRBV6-6 and J is TRBJ2-3; 10 bases are shared with TRBD1. CDR3 length: 16 residues. The trim removed 0 bases at V and 4 bases at J, leaving 4 bases unmatched. Germline V gene sequence: CDR1 MNHNY, CDR2 SVGAGI (reference sequence). CDR3 residues: CASSYSGTGEADTQYF. CDR3 coding DNA: TGTGCCAGCAGTTACTCGGGGACAGGGGAGGCAGATACGCAGTATTTT.